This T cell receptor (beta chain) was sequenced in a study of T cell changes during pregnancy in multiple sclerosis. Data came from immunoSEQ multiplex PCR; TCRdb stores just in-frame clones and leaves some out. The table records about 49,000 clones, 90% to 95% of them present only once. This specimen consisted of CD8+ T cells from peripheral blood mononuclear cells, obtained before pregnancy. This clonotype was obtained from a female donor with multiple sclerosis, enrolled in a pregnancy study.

The DNA for the CDR3 is TGTGCCTGGAGTGTACGGGTAGCTGATGAAAAACTGTTTTTT. Protein product: CAWSVRVADEKLFF. V usage is TRBV30 and J usage is TRBJ1-4; D gene unclear. The CDR3 covers 14 residues. The V end lost 0 bases, the J end lost 6 bases, and 11 bases lay between the germline ends. Per germline, CDR1 GTSNPN and CDR2 SVGIG (reference sequence).